One sample yielded the 14 T cell receptor beta chains listed below, sequenced in a study of CD8+ T cells in alopecia areata (dated by TCRdb to the late 2010s). The time point label, as the study defines it: baseline before oral tofacitinib. The library was generated by the immunoSEQ multiplex PCR assay. RNA was extracted from all samples and reverse transcribed into cDNA, which served as template for TCR sequencing. TCRdb holds this immuneACCESS table with in-frame rearrangements only. Some clones are missing; in checked studies, unresolved V genes explain under half, and the rest has no known cause. This sample is represented by 130,000 to 150,000 clones; 80% to 90% of them were singletons. The ten largest account for roughly 15% of the sample. This specimen was CD8+ T cells sorted from blood, taken at week 0. All receptors come from a human donor with alopecia areata.

The gene calls are TRBV11-1 and TRBJ2-7; D uncertain. V shed 3 bases and J shed 0 bases, with 6 bases lying between them. Germline lookup yields CDR1 SGHAT and CDR2 FQDESV (reference sequence). This CDR3 has 13 residues. This CDR3 reads CASSFEGSYEQYF. CDR3 DNA: TGTGCCAGCAGCTTCGAAGGCTCCTACGAGCAGTACTTC.

DNA of the CDR3: TGTGCCACTCTAGACGGTGCGGGTAGCACAGATACGCAGTATTTT. It is translated as CATLDGAGSTDTQYF. The V gene is TRBV19, the J gene TRBJ2-3; D is possibly TRBD2 (5 bases). The CDR3 is 15 residues long. CDR1 is LNHDA, CDR2 SQIVND, per germline (reference sequence). V was clipped by 10 bases and J by 0 bases, with 17 bases between them.

The chain carries TRBV10-3 and TRBJ2-5, with D possibly TRBD2 on 5 matching bases. In germline, CDR1 is ENHRY, CDR2 SYGVKD. This CDR3 comprises 16 residues. V lost 4 bases to trimming and J lost 5 bases, with 20 bases between them. The CDR3 protein is CAISVPDAHGEETQYF. DNA for the CDR3: TGTGCCATCAGTGTTCCGGACGCCCATGGGGAGGAGACCCAGTACTTC.

The rearrangement joins TRBV7-2 to TRBJ2-1, with D possibly being TRBD1 or TRBD2 (5 bases each). CDR1 and CDR2 from the germline V gene are SGHTA and FQGNSA. The CDR3 spans 17 residues. V was cut by 1 base and J by 0 bases, with 13 bases left in between. CDR3 in amino acids: CASSLVGVGSSYNEQFF. As DNA, the CDR3 is TGTGCCAGCAGCTTAGTGGGGGTGGGGAGCTCCTACAATGAGCAGTTCTTC. Drawing the rest from reference TRBV7-2 and TRBJ2-1, the complete variable domain is GAGVSQSPSNKVTEKGKDVELRCDPISGHTALYWYRQSLGQGLEFLIYFQGNSAPDKSGLPSDRFSAERTGGSVSTLTIQRTQQEDSAVYLCASSLVGVGSSYNEQFFGPGTRLTVL.

V is TRBV4-1 and J is TRBJ2-7, with D tentatively TRBD2 (7 bases). Trimming stripped 0 bases from V and 6 bases from J, with 27 bases between. Germline V CDR1 and CDR2: MGHRA, YSYEKL. CDR3 length equals 19 residues. CDR3 region: CASSQDIPAIGGRGSEQYF. DNA for the CDR3: TGCGCCAGCAGCCAAGATATTCCAGCGATAGGGGGGCGCGGGAGCGAGCAGTACTTC.

The sample holds one count of this clone. This chain links TRBV23-1 with TRBJ2-7; 8 bases align to TRBD1. TRBV23-1 qualifies as an ORF whose function is uncertain. This CDR3 has 16 amino acids. V gave up 4 bases and J gave up 2 bases; unmatched junction bases: 10. The CDR3: CASSRRDRKPPYEQYF. The CDR3 nucleotides are TGCGCCAGCAGTCGACGGGACAGGAAACCCCCCTACGAGCAGTACTTC.

The chain carries TRBV2 and TRBJ2-7; no clear D. CDR1 and CDR2 from the germline V gene are SNHLY and FYNNEI. V was clipped by 8 bases and J by 2 bases, with 10 bases between them. The CDR3 covers 12 residues. The CDR3 DNA reads TGTGCCAGCCCCTCTCAAGCCTACGAGCAGTACTTC. It yields the protein CASPSQAYEQYF.

This clone has just one count. The rearrangement uses TRBV25-1 and TRBJ1-4, with 9 positions matching TRBD1. Germline assignment: CDR1 MGHDK and CDR2 SYGVNS. There are 14 residues in the CDR3. The J segment lost 7 bases and the V segment lost 6 bases, leaving 6 bases of the junction unmatched. Written as DNA, the CDR3 is TGTGCCAGCAGCCCCGGGACAGGGCCTGAAAAACTGTTTTTT. It translates to CASSPGTGPEKLFF. The variable domain in full, completed from reference TRBV25-1 and TRBJ1-4, reads EADIYQTPRYLVIGTGKKITLECSQTMGHDKMYWYQQDPGMELHLIHYSYGVNSTEKGDLSSESTVSRIRTEHFPLTLESARPSHTSQYLCASSPGTGPEKLFFGSGTQLSVL.

This chain links TRBV29-1 with TRBJ2-1; no firm D call. V lost 1 base, J lost 5 bases, and 6 bases lay in between. Germline CDR1 is SQVTM and CDR2 is ANQGSEA. The CDR3 loop spans 12 amino acids. DNA of the CDR3: TGCAGCGTTGAAGGACGAGACAATGAGCAGTTCTTC. Translation gives CSVEGRDNEQFF.

On this clone: The junction shows a germline mismatch at one end, possibly a read error. The J gene is TRBJ2-7, the V gene TRBV15; 8 bases agree with TRBD2. The CDR3 is 15 amino acids. In germline, CDR1 is LNHNV, CDR2 YYDKDF (reference sequence). The chain's CDR3 is CATSRDRGGSYERYF. DNA for the CDR3: TGTGCCACCAGCAGAGATCGGGGGGGCTCTTACGAGCGGTACTTC.

This clone occurred a few times. The chain links TRBV12-5 to TRBJ2-1; D is ambiguous. V was trimmed by 6 bases and J by 8 bases, leaving 11 bases between them. The CDR3 has 12 residues. CDR1 is LGHNT and CDR2 is FRNRAP in the germline V gene. CDR3 DNA sequence: TGTGCTAGTGGCCCCTATCCCGATGAGCAGTTCTTC. Amino acid sequence: CASGPYPDEQFF. Combining the CDR3 with reference TRBV12-5 and TRBJ2-1 gives the whole variable domain DARVTQTPRHKVTEMGQEVTMRCQPILGHNTVFWYRQTMMQGLELLAYFRNRAPLDDSGMPKDRFSAEMPDATLATLKIQPSEPRDSAVYFCASGPYPDEQFFGPGTRLTVL.

For the CDR3, the DNA is TGTGCCAGCAGCCTACAAAAAACAGGGGGCAAGGATCAGCCCCAGCATTTT. Protein product: CASSLQKTGGKDQPQHF. The rearrangement uses TRBV7-9 and TRBJ1-5; TRBD1 matches at 9 bases. The germline CDR1 and CDR2 sequences are SEHNR and FQNEAQ (reference sequence). V shed 5 bases and J 5 bases; nucleotides not matched to a gene: 13. There are 17 residues in the CDR3.

This clone showed up just once. The chain carries TRBV15 and TRBJ2-1; D unclear. The CDR3 is made up of 16 amino acids. In germline, CDR1 is LNHNV, CDR2 YYDKDF (reference sequence). V lost 3 bases and J 4 bases, leaving 16 bases between the germline ends. CDR3 in DNA: TGTGCCACCAGCAGCGGGCTGCAAAAACGATACAATGAGCAGTTCTTC. It specifies CATSSGLQKRYNEQFF.

The chain joins TRBV12-5 to TRBJ2-7; TRBD2 matches 12 bases. CDR3 length: 18 amino acids. V lost 0 bases and J lost 0; bases outside the gene matches: 6. Germline CDR1 and CDR2: LGHNT and FRNRAP. CDR3 region: CASGLVMGLAGSSYEQYF. The CDR3 region has the DNA TGTGCTAGTGGTTTGGTAATGGGACTAGCGGGCAGCTCCTACGAGCAGTACTTC.